This is a list of T cell receptor beta chains from one sample in a study of CD8 T cells in Susac syndrome. MiXCR, applied by TCRdb to the immunoSEQ multiplex PCR reads, yields one record per CDR3 protein. The sample includes approximately 220,000 distinct CDR3 sequences, roughly 92% seen only once; the top ten take around 0.13%. The sample consisted of CD8+ T cells from PBMCs. The source of these receptors is a human donor with multiple sclerosis. The CDR3 runs from the conserved cysteine through the conserved F or W. A D gene is named only where the DNA matches it firmly. For some rows the clone size is stated as once, few or many, or as a class when expanded; others skip it.

d_call	clone_size	v_call	j_call	cdr3_nt	cdr3_aa
-	-	TRBV5-1	TRBJ2-4	TGCGCCAGCAGCTTGCTTGGACGGCTAGTAGCCAAAAACATTCAGTACTTC	CASSLLGRLVAKNIQYF
-	-	TRBV29-1	TRBJ1-2	TGCAGCGCCCTCCCGCTTTACTATGGCTACACCTTC	CSALPLYYGYTF
TRBD1	-	TRBV12-3/TRBV12-4	TRBJ1-1	TGTGCCAGCAGTCAGGGGGACACTGAAGCTTTCTTT	CASSQGDTEAFF
TRBD2	-	TRBV25-1	TRBJ2-5	TGTGCCAGCAGTGAATTAGTCCCTAGCGGGATTGAGACCCAGTACTTC	CASSELVPSGIETQYF
TRBD2	-	TRBV5-4	TRBJ2-2	TGTGCCAGCAGCCTTCTATCGGGTCGGGAGGGCGGCGGGGAGCTGTTTTTT	CASSLLSGREGGGELFF
-	few	TRBV7-9	TRBJ2-2	TGTGCCAGCAGCGTCGAGGGTGGGGAGCTGTTTTTT	CASSVEGGELFF
TRBD1	once	TRBV6-1	TRBJ1-4	TGTGCCAGCAGTGACGGGACAGGTTTTGAAAAACTGTTTTTT	CASSDGTGFEKLFF
-	-	TRBV5-8	TRBJ2-7	TGTGCCAGCAGCCCCGAGGGCAGGAACCCCTACGAGCAGTACTTC	CASSPEGRNPYEQYF
-	-	TRBV10-3	TRBJ2-7	TGTGCCATCAGTACCGGGGACGAGCAGTACTTC	CAISTGDEQYF
-	-	TRBV12-3/TRBV12-4	TRBJ2-1	TGTGCCAGCAGTCCGAACTATGAGCAGTTCTTC	CASSPNYEQFF
-	-	TRBV4-1	TRBJ2-7	TGCGCCAGCAGCCAAGAGGGGGGGGGACAGTCCTACGAGCAGTACTTC	CASSQEGGGQSYEQYF
-	-	TRBV27	TRBJ2-1	TGTGCCAGCAGTTTTGTGCTAGCGTCCTACAATGAGCAGTTCTTC	CASSFVLASYNEQFF
-	-	TRBV6-6	TRBJ1-1	TGTGCCAGCAGTTACGGATTCCCAGCATTGAACACTGAAGCTTTCTTT	CASSYGFPALNTEAFF
-	-	TRBV14	TRBJ2-6	TGTGCCAGCAGCCAAGACCCTTTCCCGGGGGCCAACGTCCTGACTTTC	CASSQDPFPGANVLTF
-	-	TRBV7-9	TRBJ2-1	TGTGCCAGCAGCTTAGACGAGGGGATACACAATGAGCAGTTCTTC	CASSLDEGIHNEQFF
-	-	TRBV13	TRBJ1-2	TGTGCCAGCAGCCCCCTCGACAGGCAGAACTATGGCTACACCTTC	CASSPLDRQNYGYTF
-	-	TRBV27	TRBJ2-3	TGTGCCAGCAAAATGCGCGGAACTCCAGATACGCAGTATTTT	CASKMRGTPDTQYF
-	-	TRBV19	TRBJ1-1	TGTGCCAGTAATCAAGGGGTGAACACTGAAGCTTTCTTT	CASNQGVNTEAFF
TRBD2	-	TRBV7-9	TRBJ2-7	TGTGCCAGCAGCTCCGGACTAGCGGGAGCCCCCGAGCAGTACTTC	CASSSGLAGAPEQYF
-	-	TRBV2	TRBJ1-2	TGTGCCAGCGATGGACCCAGCGGCTACACCTTC	CASDGPSGYTF
TRBD1	-	TRBV27	TRBJ2-3	TGTGCCAGCAGTTTACCCTACAGGGGCACATATACGCAGTATTTT	CASSLPYRGTYTQYF
-	-	TRBV2	TRBJ2-3	TGTGCCAGCAGTGAAGAAGGGCGGGACACAGATACGCAGTATTTT	CASSEEGRDTDTQYF
-	-	TRBV30	TRBJ2-1	TGTGCCTGGAGTGTCGCCGACAATGAGCAGTTCTTC	CAWSVADNEQFF
-	-	TRBV6-5	TRBJ1-1	TGTGCCAGCAGTTACACTGGAAACACTGAAGCTTTCTTT	CASSYTGNTEAFF
-	-	TRBV13	TRBJ1-1	TGTGCCAGCAGCACCTCGGACTCGAACACTGAAGCTTTCTTT	CASSTSDSNTEAFF
TRBD2	-	TRBV4-1	TRBJ2-2	TGCGCCAGCAGCCAAGGTCCCTCGGGGGGGGCCGGGGAGCTGTTTTTT	CASSQGPSGGAGELFF
TRBD2	-	TRBV6-1	TRBJ2-5	TGTGCCAGCAGGGCGAGTGGACTAGCGGGGATCCAAGAGACCCAGTACTTC	CASRASGLAGIQETQYF
TRBD1	-	TRBV5-6	TRBJ2-7	TGTGCCAGCAGATTCGGGGCGTCTCGGACAGGGATGGGGTACGAGCAGTACTTC	CASRFGASRTGMGYEQYF
TRBD2	-	TRBV9	TRBJ2-7	TGTGCCAGCAGCGTTGGGACTAGCGGATCCTACGAGCAGTACTTC	CASSVGTSGSYEQYF
TRBD1	-	TRBV7-9	TRBJ2-7	TGTGCCAGCAGCTTAGTATCGGAAAGGGGGGACAGGACCTACGAGCAGTACTTC	CASSLVSERGDRTYEQYF
TRBD2	-	TRBV20-1	TRBJ2-1	TGCAGTGCCCCGGGACTAGCGGCCTACAATGAGCAGTTCTTC	CSAPGLAAYNEQFF
-	-	TRBV2	TRBJ2-7	TGTGCCGGAAGCAGTACCGTGAATTCCGCGGGGGAGCAGTACTTC	CAGSSTVNSAGEQYF
-	-	TRBV7-9	TRBJ2-3	TGTGCCAGCAGCACAGGGTTAGCAGATACGCAGTATTTT	CASSTGLADTQYF